In its sample, the clone carrying this T cell receptor (beta chain) was seen once. Its antigen is unknown. These data originate in a study of OX40 agonist ivuxolimab in advanced cancers. The study's findings and limits: Those patients achieving a partial response at 0.1-3.0 mg/kg showed among the lowest clonal expansion. Both CD4+ and CD8+ T cell populations in blood had undergone clonal expansion by week 6 at 0.1 to 3.0 mg/kg.

Only in-frame clones appear in the TCRdb table, and some are missing; sequencing was by immunoSEQ multiplex PCR. Of over 65,000 clones in the sample, 75% to 90% are singletons; the top ten hold 2% to 2.5%. Trimming cost V 3 bases and J 11 bases, with 19 bases left between them. Looked up from germline, CDR1 is MDHEN and CDR2 is SYDVKM. The CDR3 has 14 amino acids. Autoimmune disease history or systemic immunosuppression led to patients being barred. The gene calls are TRBV28 and TRBJ1-1, with a possible D match to TRBD1 (6 bases). This receptor was identified in an adult with an advanced solid tumor such as melanoma, head and neck, liver or kidney cancer. The material was CD4+ or CD8+ T cells sorted from blood, obtained in a trial of the OX40 agonist ivuxolimab. In nucleotides, the CDR3 is TGTGCCAGCAGTTTCGACGGGGGCCGCGGGGCGGCTTTCTTT. This gives the protein CASSFDGGRGAAFF.